Below, 21 T cell receptor beta chains from the same sample are listed, as sequenced in a study of glioma-infiltrating T cells. Using RNA template, CDR3s of TCR alpha and beta were amplified with iRepertoire arm-PCR. TCRdb fed the multiplex PCR reads into MiXCR, producing one record per CDR3 protein. The data hold approximately 90,000 distinct CDR3 sequences, with about 23% observed a single time. The sequenced sample consisted of glioma tissue, nonneoplastic brain tissue, or PBMCs (not recorded which). The origin of the receptors is a human donor with low-grade glioma or glioblastoma, undergoing nonglioma brain surgery, or in good health (not recorded which).

This clonotype was seen many times. This chain links TRBV10-3 with TRBJ1-1, with a possible D match to TRBD1 (6 bases). This CDR3 is 14 amino acids long. V shed 5 bases and J shed 4 bases, with 14 bases lying between them. CDR1 ENHRY and CDR2 SYGVKD come from the germline V gene. The CDR3 DNA sequence: TGTGCCATCAGTTCCTTTGGACAGCGCACTGAAGCTTTCTTT. Residues: CAISSFGQRTEAFF.

This chain joins TRBV5-5 and TRBJ1-1; D ambiguous. CDR3 length equals 13 residues. Germline loops: CDR1 SGHKS, CDR2 YYEKEE (reference sequence). The V gene lost 6 bases and the J gene lost 0 bases, with 9 bases spanning the gap. The CDR3 DNA follows: TGTGCCAGCACTGGGGTTCTGAACACTGAAGCTTTCTTT. Amino acid sequence: CASTGVLNTEAFF. Using reference TRBV5-5 and TRBJ1-1 for the parts outside the CDR3, the full variable domain is DAGVTQSPTHLIKTRGQQVTLRCSPISGHKSVSWYQQVLGQGPQFIFQYYEKEERGRGNFPDRFSARQFPNYSSELNVNALLLGDSALYLCASTGVLNTEAFFGQGTRLTVV.

The V and J genes are TRBV5-1 and TRBJ1-1; D ambiguous. Germline CDR1 and CDR2: SGHRS and YFSETQ. V was pared by 0 bases and J by 5 bases, with 14 bases between. The CDR3 totals 15 residues. The CDR3 sequence is CASSLVPEGDTEAFF. CDR3 nucleotides: TGCGCCAGCAGCTTGGTTCCAGAGGGTGATACTGAAGCTTTCTTT. Complete variable domain (other parts from reference TRBV5-1 and TRBJ1-1): KAGVTQTPRYLIKTRGQQVTLSCSPISGHRSVSWYQQTPGQGLQFLFEYFSETQRNKGNFPGRFSGRQFSNSRSEMNVSTLELGDSALYLCASSLVPEGDTEAFFGQGTRLTVV.

This clonotype was seen ten or more times. The chain is built from TRBV2 and TRBJ1-1, with a tentative D call TRBD1 (5 bases). The V and J ends lost 4 bases and 1 base respectively, with 10 bases between them. There are 14 residues in the CDR3. Germline assignment: CDR1 SNHLY and CDR2 FYNNEI. CDR3 loop: CASSGDEGNTEAFF. CDR3 DNA: TGTGCCAGCAGTGGGGACGAGGGGAACACTGAAGCTTTCTTT.

This clonotype was seen ten or more times. The chain has TRBV6-1 and TRBJ2-2; 10 bases align to TRBD2. Germline V gene data show CDR1 as MNHNS and CDR2 as SASEGT. There are 15 residues in the CDR3. V gave up 5 bases and J gave up 10 bases; unmatched junction bases: 10. CDR3 region: CASSLQTSGPKELFF. CDR3 in DNA: TGTGCCAGCAGTCTCCAGACTAGCGGGCCTAAGGAGCTGTTTTTT.

About this clonotype: This clone may be a read error of a much larger clone one base away. The rearrangement uses TRBV19 and TRBJ1-5; D unresolved. The CDR3 is 16 residues long. V was clipped by 1 base and J by 0 bases, with 10 bases between them. Germline V gene sequence: CDR1 LNHDA, CDR2 SQIVND (reference sequence). The CDR3 DNA sequence: TGTGCCAGTAGTATAGTCGGCGCGGATAGCAATCAGCCCCAGCATTTT. This encodes CASSIVGADSNQPQHF.

At least ten counts were recorded for this clonotype. The chain is built from TRBV19 and TRBJ2-1, with unresolved D. The CDR3 spans 12 residues. V lost 3 bases to trimming and J lost 10 bases, with 10 bases between them. Per germline, CDR1 LNHDA and CDR2 SQIVND (reference sequence). The CDR3 DNA sequence: TGTGCCAGTAGTATCGGCGGTGGAGAGCAGTTCTTC. Protein product: CASSIGGGEQFF.

This chain links TRBV18 with TRBJ2-5, with D possibly being TRBD1 (6 bases). V was shortened by 3 bases and J by 3 bases, with 11 bases between the two germline ends. The germline V gene encodes CDR1 KGHSH and CDR2 LQKENI. The CDR3 spans 14 residues. The CDR3 loop reads CASSPPTGKETQYF. The CDR3 DNA reads TGTGCCAGCTCACCCCCTACAGGGAAAGAGACCCAGTACTTC.

This clonotype occurred many times. The rearrangement joins TRBV6-2 or TRBV6-3 to TRBJ2-3, with D possibly TRBD2 on 5 matching bases. Germline CDR1 and CDR2: MNHEY and SVGEGT. Trimming stripped 2 bases from V and 6 bases from J, with 6 bases between. There are 12 residues in the CDR3. The CDR3 spells CASSYRGDTQYF. The CDR3 nucleotides read TGTGCCAGCAGTTACCGGGGTGATACGCAGTATTTT.

Many counts were recorded for this clonotype. This sequence joins TRBV2 and TRBJ2-3; no firm D call. V gave up 5 bases and J gave up 1 base, with 10 bases separating them. The CDR3 consists of 14 residues. CDR1 and CDR2 (germline): SNHLY, FYNNEI. The CDR3 DNA follows: TGTGCCAGCAGTCTGATCTGGGGCACAGATACGCAGTATTTT. Protein sequence: CASSLIWGTDTQYF. The variable domain in full, with the rest retrieved from reference TRBV2 and TRBJ2-3, is EPEVTQTPSHQVTQMGQEVILRCVPISNHLYFYWYRQILGQKVEFLVSFYNNEISEKSEIFDDQFSVERPDGSNFTLKIRSTKLEDSAMYFCASSLIWGTDTQYFGPGTRLTVL.

This clonotype has ten or more counts. The chain couples TRBV14 to TRBJ2-1; 11 bases are a match to TRBD2. After removal of 3 bases from V and 2 bases from J, the junction contained 3 bases not matched to a gene. Per germline, CDR1 SGHDN and CDR2 FVKESK. The CDR3 contains 16 residues. CDR3 in DNA: TGTGCCAGCAGCCAGGGTAGCGGGGGGGCCTACAATGAGCAGTTCTTC. Its translation is CASSQGSGGAYNEQFF.

This clonotype showed up just a few times. The genes are TRBV2 and TRBJ1-1; 7 bases line up with TRBD1. The CDR3 consists of 14 residues. Germline CDR1 and CDR2: SNHLY and FYNNEI. V gave up 8 bases and J gave up 0 bases; unmatched junction bases: 6. CDR3 residues: CASQRQGMNTEAFF. The CDR3 DNA follows: TGTGCCAGCCAACGACAGGGTATGAACACTGAAGCTTTCTTT.

This clonotype has at least ten counts. The chain joins TRBV3-1 to TRBJ1-3; D is ambiguous. CDR1 LGHDT and CDR2 YNNKEL come from the germline V gene (reference sequence). The CDR3 is 16 amino acids. V was shortened by 1 base and J by 0 bases, with 10 bases between the two germline ends. The CDR3 DNA sequence: TGTGCCAGCAGCCAAGCTCGACCCAACTCTGGAAACACCATATATTTT. It encodes CASSQARPNSGNTIYF.

This clonotype appeared many times. The CDR3 nucleotides read TGCAGTGCTAGCTCTGCGAGAGGCTACACCTTC. It is translated as CSASSARGYTF. The chain employs TRBV20-1 and TRBJ1-2, with unresolved D. The V end lost 3 bases, the J end lost 8 bases, and 10 bases lay between the germline ends. This CDR3 spans 11 amino acids. Germline CDR1 DFQATT, CDR2 SNEGSKA (reference sequence).

This clonotype has at least ten counts. The chain recombines TRBV7-9 with TRBJ1-1; D call uncertain. Trimming removed 3 bases from V and 7 bases from J, with 9 bases in between. CDR1 is SEHNR, CDR2 FQNEAQ, per germline (reference sequence). This CDR3 contains 12 residues. The CDR3 nucleotides read TGTGCCAGCAGCTTTATGGGTGGTGAAGCTTTCTTT. It encodes CASSFMGGEAFF. The full variable domain, with the rest looked up from reference TRBV7-9 and TRBJ1-1, is DTGVSQNPRHKITKRGQNVTFRCDPISEHNRLYWYRQTLGQGPEFLTYFQNEAQLEKSRLLSDRFSAERPKGSFSTLEIQRTEQGDSAMYLCASSFMGGEAFFGQGTRLTVV.

The chain couples TRBV2 to TRBJ1-5; 8 positions agree with TRBD1. The CDR3 extends over 17 amino acids. Per the germline V gene, CDR1 is SNHLY and CDR2 is FYNNEI. The CDR3 region is CVSISGTGRNSNQPQHF. The CDR3, as DNA: TGTGTTAGCATTTCCGGGACAGGCAGAAATAGCAATCAGCCCCAGCATTTT. Drawing the rest from reference TRBV2 and TRBJ1-5, the complete variable domain is EPEVTQTPSHQVTQMGQEVILRCVPISNHLYFYWYRQILGQKVEFLVSFYNNEISEKSEIFDDQFSVERPDGSNFTLKIRSTKLEDSAMYFCVSISGTGRNSNQPQHFGDGTRLSIL.

This clonotype was counted ten times or more. The chain combines TRBV7-2 with TRBJ2-5; D gene ambiguous. The CDR3 is 16 residues long. The V end lost 3 bases, the J end lost 1 base, and 15 bases lay between the germline ends. Germline CDR1 and CDR2: SGHTA and FQGNSA. The CDR3 is CASSFARSSSQETQYF. Written as DNA, the CDR3 is TGTGCCAGCAGCTTTGCTAGGTCTTCCTCCCAAGAGACCCAGTACTTC. The whole variable domain, remainder taken from reference TRBV7-2 and TRBJ2-5, is GAGVSQSPSNKVTEKGKDVELRCDPISGHTALYWYRQSLGQGLEFLIYFQGNSAPDKSGLPSDRFSAERTGGSVSTLTIQRTQQEDSAVYLCASSFARSSSQETQYFGPGTRLLVL.

This clonotype showed up many times. This chain uses TRBV4-1 with TRBJ2-7, with D hard to call. The CDR3 runs to 13 residues. CDR1 is MGHRA, CDR2 YSYEKL, per germline. V lost 0 bases and J 5 bases, leaving 8 bases between the germline ends. CDR3 DNA: TGCGCCAGCAGCCAAGATTTCGTCAACGAGCAGTACTTC. Protein product: CASSQDFVNEQYF.

Remarks on this clonotype: This may be a read error: a much more frequent sequence differs by one nucleotide. The conserved phenylalanine or tryptophan normally closing the CDR3 is absent here, so this likely arose from a read error. The genes are TRBV6-6 and TRBJ2-7, with 7 bases identical to TRBD1. This CDR3 has 14 amino acids. In germline, CDR1 is MNHNY, CDR2 SVGAGI (reference sequence). V dropped 0 bases and J dropped 3; count of bases not matched to a gene: 2. CDR3 sequence reads: CASSYSGQFYEQYL. The CDR3 coding sequence is TGTGCCAGCAGTTACTCGGGACAGTTCTACGAGCAGTACTTA.

In its sample, this clonotype was seen many times. One end of the junction varies from germline; a read error may be responsible. The rearrangement uses TRBV5-4 and TRBJ1-1; no reliable D call. Germline loops: CDR1 SGHNT, CDR2 YYREEE (reference sequence). The CDR3 length is 13 residues. The CDR3 is CASSFGPNPEAFF. In DNA form, the CDR3 reads TGTGCCAGCAGCTTTGGCCCGAACCCTGAAGCTTTCTTT.

The table lists this clonotype with many counts. V usage is TRBV20-1 and J usage is TRBJ1-1; no firm D call. This CDR3 comprises 16 residues. The germline V gene encodes CDR1 DFQATT and CDR2 SNEGSKA (reference sequence). V dropped 2 bases and J dropped 5 bases, with 21 bases sitting between them. In nucleotides, the CDR3 is TGCAGTGCTAGAAACCCCCCAGGCTCTCTGGGTACTGAAGCTTTCTTT. Its translation is CSARNPPGSLGTEAFF.